Sequencing of this T cell receptor beta chain was carried out in a study of graft-versus-host responses after intestinal transplantation (TCRdb year 2021). With respect to the entire study: Multivisceral, liver-intestinal, or isolated intestinal transplants were received by the recipients. Donor T cell macrochimerism was defined as a peak of at least 4% donor T cells among recipient peripheral blood mononuclear cells. The cohort enrolled about 23 intestinal transplant recipients, one of whom was a retransplant, and 3 patients without pretransplant specimens were excluded. After intestinal transplantation, graft-versus-host and host-versus-graft alloreactive T cell clones in the graft, circulation and bone marrow were tracked using bulk TCR-beta CDR3 sequencing. Every recipient was given anti-thymocyte globulin induction, then maintenance tacrolimus and steroids for approximately 3 years. Samples from three later patients were sequenced in-house on an Illumina MiSeq with MiXCR processing rather than by the commercial service. To identify alloreactive clones, pre-transplant mixed lymphocyte reaction products were sequenced and compared with unstimulated pre-transplant donor and recipient T cells.

A remark on this clone: Which antigen it targets is not known. Base qualities are missing; no much larger clone stands one base away.

The library was obtained by the immunoSEQ multiplex PCR assay. In most patients, genomic DNA was isolated using the Qiagen DNeasy Blood and Tissue Kit and sent frozen to Adaptive Biotechnologies for TCR sequencing. For most patients, genomic DNA was subjected to high-throughput TCR-beta CDR3 sequencing by Adaptive Biotechnologies. The original pipeline was this. Adaptive's ImmunoSEQ software was the source of the TCR sequencing data for fewer than 20 patients, while a few other patients were processed with MiXCR and VDJtools. To correct CD4 versus CD8 sorting errors, sequences present in both subsets at a frequency ratio below 5:1 were removed. CDR3 nucleotide sequences shared between donor and recipient were removed because their origin could not be assigned. To be classed as alloreactive, a clone needed at least 2-fold expansion over unstimulated cells and a minimum CFSE-low frequency of 0.002% (template counts) or 0.001% (read counts). Mappable clones were those detected in sequenced pre-transplant spleen, lymph node, or MLR CFSE-low populations of the donor or recipient. The cumulative frequency of alloreactive clones was calculated as a percentage of all sequences, weighted by copy number. The source is immuneACCESS, and TCRdb retained only in-frame sequences with V and J called. Part of the clones is not carried over; for the studies checked, unresolved V genes explain less than half of this, and the remainder is unexplained. V, J and clone size are those of that table, while D and trimming were read from the DNA. In this sample the table shows about 88,000 clones, under 90% of which occur a single time. Clones ranked in the top ten supply roughly 0.099% of the sample.

This specimen's time point label, per the study, means: cells obtained before transplantation from donor or recipient. CD3+CD4+ and CD3+CD8+ populations were FACS-sorted from unstimulated pre-transplant donor and recipient cells taken from spleen or lymph nodes. Based on the germline V gene, the CDR1 and CDR2 sequences are SGHDT and YYEEEE. Including cysteine and phenylalanine, the CDR3 has 15 amino acids. The only DNA kept is the CDR3, 45 bases in frame from the first base. V drops 4 bases and J drops 0 bases, leaving 11 bases in between. The paper as a whole reports these results and caveats: The conclusions were limited by the relatively low number and heterogeneity of the intestinal transplant patients. GvH clones were found in recipient bone marrow, and some of the GvH clones appeared earlier in ileal mucosa or blood, which is consistent with an intestinal mucosal origin. Peak levels of circulating GvH clones were associated with declines in HvG clones early after transplant. High GvH to HvG T cell clonal ratios were observed in the allografts of patients with donor T cell macrochimerism.

Sequencing used unstimulated CD4+ T cells sorted from spleen or lymph node cells, obtained before intestinal transplant. The sequence joins TRBV5-6 to TRBJ2-4; tentative D gene TRBD2, with 6 bases matching. This clonotype was sampled from a human donor who received an intestinal transplant. CDR3 loop: CASSRAGIAKNIQYF. The sequence in DNA is TGTGCCAGCAGCCGCGCGGGGATAGCCAAAAACATTCAGTACTTC.